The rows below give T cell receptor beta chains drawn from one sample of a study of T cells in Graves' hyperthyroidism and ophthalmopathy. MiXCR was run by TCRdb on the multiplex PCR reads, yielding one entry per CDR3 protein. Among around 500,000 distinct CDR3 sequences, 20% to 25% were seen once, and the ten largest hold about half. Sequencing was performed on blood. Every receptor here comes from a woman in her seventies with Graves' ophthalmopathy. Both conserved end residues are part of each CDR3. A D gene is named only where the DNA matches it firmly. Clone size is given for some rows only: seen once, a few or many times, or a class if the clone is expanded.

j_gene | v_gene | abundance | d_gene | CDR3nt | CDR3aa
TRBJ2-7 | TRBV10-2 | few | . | TGCGCCAGCAGTGAGGGGACATTCTACGAGCAGTACTTC | CASSEGTFYEQYF
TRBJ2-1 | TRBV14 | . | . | TGTGCCAGCAGCCTGAGACAGACCAACCCATACAATGAGCAGTTCTTC | CASSLRQTNPYNEQFF
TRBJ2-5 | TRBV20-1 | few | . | TGCAGTGCTATTTTAGTGGGAAGGACCCAGTACTTC | CSAILVGRTQYF
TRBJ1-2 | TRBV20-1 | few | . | TGCAGTGCTAGAGATTTGAAGAGGGGCTATGGCTACACCTTC | CSARDLKRGYGYTF
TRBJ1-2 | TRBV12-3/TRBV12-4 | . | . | TGTGCCAGCAGTTTAAGGCAGGGGTACTATGGCTACACCTTC | CASSLRQGYYGYTF
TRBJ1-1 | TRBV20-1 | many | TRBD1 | TGCAGTGCTAGGTATGCCGGGCGGGACAGCAGAGCTTTCTTT | CSARYAGRDSRAFF
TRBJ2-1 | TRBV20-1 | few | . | TGCAGTGCCAACAGGGCTAGCTCCTACAATGAGCAGTTCTTC | CSANRASSYNEQFF
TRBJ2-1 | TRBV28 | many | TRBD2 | TGTGCCAGCAGGTCCCCATTAGTGCTAGCGGGAGGGCCTATCCATGAGCAGTTCTTC | CASRSPLVLAGGPIHEQFF
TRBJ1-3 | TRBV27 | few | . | TGTGCCAGCAGGGGGGCGTCGGGAAACACCATATATTTT | CASRGASGNTIYF
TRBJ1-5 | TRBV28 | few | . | TGTGCCAGCAGTTTAATGGGTAGTCAGCCCCAGCATTTT | CASSLMGSQPQHF